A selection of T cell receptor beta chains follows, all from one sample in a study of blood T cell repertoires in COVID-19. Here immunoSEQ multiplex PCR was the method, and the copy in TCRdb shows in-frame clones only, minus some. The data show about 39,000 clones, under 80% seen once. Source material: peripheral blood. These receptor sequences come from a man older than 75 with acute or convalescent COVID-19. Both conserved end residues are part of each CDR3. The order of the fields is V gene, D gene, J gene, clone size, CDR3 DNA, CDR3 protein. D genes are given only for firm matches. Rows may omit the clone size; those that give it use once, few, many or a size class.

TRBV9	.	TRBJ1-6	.	TGTGCCAGCAGCGGAGGAAGCTCCTATAATTCACCCCTCCACTTT	CASSGGSSYNSPLHF
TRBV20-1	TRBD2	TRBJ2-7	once	TGCAGTGCTAGTGAAGCGGGAGCTATCTCCTACGAGCAGTACTTC	CSASEAGAISYEQYF
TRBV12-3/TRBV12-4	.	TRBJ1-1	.	TGTGCCAGCAGTCCACTACAAGGGGGTGAAGCTTTCTTT	CASSPLQGGEAFF
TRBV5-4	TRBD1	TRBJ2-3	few	TGTGCCAGCAGCGAGTCCGGGACAGGGCGCACAGATACGCAGTATTTT	CASSESGTGRTDTQYF
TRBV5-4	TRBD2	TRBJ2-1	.	TGTGCCAGCAGCTTTCCTAGCGGGAGCGAGAATGAGCAGTTCTTC	CASSFPSGSENEQFF
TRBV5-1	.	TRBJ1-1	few	TGCGCCAGCAGCTTTTGGGGAGAGGGCACTGAAGCTTTCTTT	CASSFWGEGTEAFF
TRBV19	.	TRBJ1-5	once	TGTGCCAGTAGTATAGGGGGCGAGCAGCCCCAGCATTTT	CASSIGGEQPQHF
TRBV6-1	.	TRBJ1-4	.	TGTGCCAGCAGTGAAGCGCAGGGTCTGGGTAATGAAAAACTGTTTTTT	CASSEAQGLGNEKLFF
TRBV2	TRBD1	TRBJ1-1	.	TGTGCCAGCAGACCCGGGACAGGGGGCTCGTGGAACACTGAAGCTTTCTTT	CASRPGTGGSWNTEAFF
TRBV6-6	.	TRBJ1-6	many	TGTGCTAGCGGACAGCTAAATTCACCCCTCCACTTT	CASGQLNSPLHF
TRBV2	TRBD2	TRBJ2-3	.	TGTGCCAGCAGTGCTGAGCGGGAGTTTGCAGATACGCAGTATTTT	CASSAEREFADTQYF
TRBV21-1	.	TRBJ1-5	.	TGTGCCAGCAGCAAGGGTACAGGCAATCAGCCCCAGCATTTT	CASSKGTGNQPQHF
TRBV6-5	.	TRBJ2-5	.	TGTGCCAGTAACTTTCAGGGAGGTCGAGAGACCCAGTACTTC	CASNFQGGRETQYF
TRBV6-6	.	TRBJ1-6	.	TGTGCCAGCAGTTCAACGGGTAATTCACCCCTCCACTTT	CASSSTGNSPLHF
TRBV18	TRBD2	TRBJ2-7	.	TGTGCCAGCTCCCCGACTAGCGGAGGCTCCTACGAGCAGTACTTC	CASSPTSGGSYEQYF
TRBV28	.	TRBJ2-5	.	TGTGCCAGCAGTCGCCTAGCTTCTAAGCAAGAGACCCAGTACTTC	CASSRLASKQETQYF
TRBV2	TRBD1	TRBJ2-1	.	TGTGCCAGCAGTGGGTCTCAGGGGGCTTTCAATGAGCAGTTCTTC	CASSGSQGAFNEQFF
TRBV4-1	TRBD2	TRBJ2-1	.	TGCGCCAGCAGCCCCGGGACTAGCGGCTACAATGAGCAGTTCTTC	CASSPGTSGYNEQFF
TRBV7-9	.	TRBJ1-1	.	TGTGCCAGCAGCGGTAGGGGAGGGGCGAACACTGAAGCTTTCTTT	CASSGRGGANTEAFF
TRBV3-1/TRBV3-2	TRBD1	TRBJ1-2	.	TGTGCCAGCAGCCAAGACGAAGGGGGCCGCGGGGGCTACACCTTC	CASSQDEGGRGGYTF
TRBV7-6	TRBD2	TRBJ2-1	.	TGTGCCAGCAGCTTACGTCCGTGGAGCGGGGGGGGTCCTAGCTCCTACAATGAGCAGTTCTTC	CASSLRPWSGGGPSSYNEQFF
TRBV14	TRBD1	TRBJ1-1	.	TGTGCCAGCAGCCAAACGACAGGGACCACTGAAGCTTTCTTT	CASSQTTGTTEAFF
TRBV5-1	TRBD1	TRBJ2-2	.	TGCGCCAGCAGCCTGGACAGGGGGCTAGGCACCGGGGAGCTGTTTTTT	CASSLDRGLGTGELFF